This T cell receptor beta chain stems from a study of blood T cell repertoires in COVID-19. At the level of the study: Whether acute or convalescent, the COVID-19 samples came from the United States, Italy and Spain.

Using immunoSEQ multiplex PCR, the repertoire was profiled, and TCRdb retains in-frame clones only, with some absent. The sample holds about 430,000 clones, nearly 90% seen once. Germline values: CDR1 SGHTA, CDR2 FQGTGA. Trimming removed 2 bases from V and 5 bases from J, with 7 bases in between. The CDR3 runs to 13 residues. Categorization into cohorts depended on clinical history that participants reported. Exposed enrollees encountered a COVID-19 case at some point within 2 weeks before study entry. The specimen was PBMCs or T cells enriched from blood (not recorded which). This TCR was recovered from a woman aged 18-29 years who had been exposed to COVID-19. V usage is TRBV7-3 and J usage is TRBJ2-1; D is ambiguous. CDR3 sequence: CASSLPSDNEQFF. CDR3 nucleotide sequence: TGTGCCAGCAGCTTACCTTCGGACAATGAGCAGTTCTTC.